Detailed here is one T cell receptor (beta chain). Its cognate antigen is unknown. The germline CDR1 and CDR2 sequences are LGHDT and YNNKEL (reference sequence). V was shortened by 7 bases and J by 0 bases, with 21 bases between the two germline ends. This CDR3 spans 17 amino acids. Using immunoSEQ multiplex PCR, the repertoire was profiled, and TCRdb retains in-frame clones only, with some absent. The sample records 110,000 to 150,000 clones, approximately 90% being singletons. The data derive from a study of T cell responses to AZD1222 COVID-19 vaccine. Study as a whole: Analyses pooled second doses at about 4 or about 12 weeks. Findings and limits, study-wide: Within unmutated variant regions lay the reported targets of nearly half of spike-specific TCRs. Clonal diversity may have been underestimated in mostly white British donors. Distributed over spike, vaccine-associated CD4 TCRs predominated at 160-218 and 743-854.

The sequence came from an adult in good health. Source: peripheral blood, taken on day 0 of AZD1222 vaccination. The rearrangement links TRBV3-1 (or the pseudogene TRBV3-2) to TRBJ1-1; weak D call: TRBD1 (6 bases). The CDR3, as DNA: TGTGCCAGCACCCCAAGTCGGGGGCGCCCCATGAACACTGAAGCTTTCTTT. Residues: CASTPSRGRPMNTEAFF.